This T cell receptor beta chain is drawn from a study of cytomegalovirus exposure and HLA in healthy donors. The study's findings and limits: Later work found most CMV-associated TCR beta chains apparently HLA-restricted. It is likely that the observed cluster of highly shared sequence variants was a sequencing artifact.

From germline, CDR1 is SGHRS and CDR2 YFSETQ. V lost 4 bases and J 0 bases, leaving 13 bases between the germline ends. The CDR3 has 15 residues. This PCR relied on a set of 60 Vbeta primers and 13 Jbeta primers. Generated by immunoSEQ multiplex PCR, the TCRdb table keeps only in-frame clones and is missing some. The sample lists hundreds of thousands of clones; 70% to 90% were seen once. Comments on this clone: No antigen is known for it.

This receptor was identified in a girl aged 2 to 10 in good health and CMV-seronegative. The sample taken for sequencing was PBMCs. V usage is TRBV5-1 and J usage is TRBJ2-5; possibly TRBD1 for D (6 bases). For the CDR3, the DNA is TGCGCCAGCAGCCAACAGGGAAACTACCAAGAGACCCAGTACTTC. It translates to CASSQQGNYQETQYF.